Listed below are T cell receptor beta chains from one sample, sequenced in a study of T cells in Graves' hyperthyroidism and ophthalmopathy. TCRdb independently ran MiXCR on the multiplex PCR reads; one entry per CDR3 protein. The top ten clones hold 30% to 40% of a sample with nearly 750,000 distinct CDR3 sequences, around a third of them seen once. Sequencing was carried out using blood. The receptors stem from a woman between 35 and 50 years old with Graves' hyperthyroidism. Both conserved end residues are part of each CDR3. D genes are given only for firm matches. Not all rows give a size; the values are once, few, many and, for expanded clones, a class.

TRBV7-9	NA	TRBJ1-5	TRBD1	CASSPSWTGLNQPQHF	TGTGCCAGCAGCCCATCCTGGACAGGGCTAAATCAGCCCCAGCATTTT
TRBV10-3	NA	TRBJ1-1	TRBD1	CAISVTGASNTEAFF	TGTGCCATCAGTGTGACAGGGGCCTCGAACACTGAAGCTTTCTTT
TRBV20-1	few	TRBJ2-5	TRBD1	CSAGTAEETQYF	TGCAGTGCTGGGACAGCAGAAGAGACCCAGTACTTC
TRBV6-5	few	TRBJ2-7	TRBD2	CASSFKRGTYEQYF	TGTGCCAGCAGTTTCAAGCGGGGAACCTACGAGCAGTACTTC
TRBV7-2	few	TRBJ2-5	TRBD1	CASSYTRDRAGQETQYF	TGTGCCAGCAGCTACACTAGGGACAGGGCGGGTCAAGAGACCCAGTACTTC
TRBV20-1	NA	TRBJ2-5	TRBD2	CSASRPGGDTQYF	TGCAGTGCTAGCCGTCCGGGAGGGGATACGCAGTATTTC
TRBV11-2	many	TRBJ1-2	NA	CASSPYGAANYGYTF	TGTGCCAGCAGCCCTTATGGGGCAGCTAACTATGGCTACACCTTC
TRBV12-3/TRBV12-4	few	TRBJ1-2	TRBD1	CASSPPGGQGNYGYTF	TGTGCCAGCAGTCCCCCCGGGGGACAGGGTAACTATGGCTACACCTTC
TRBV6-5	NA	TRBJ2-2	NA	CASSSVTGELFF	TGTGCCAGCAGTTCAGTAACCGGGGAGCTGTTTTTT
TRBV4-3	few	TRBJ2-7	NA	CASSLRDTYEQYF	TGCGCCAGCAGCCTCCGGGACACCTACGAGCAGTACTTC
TRBV6-2/TRBV6-3	many	TRBJ1-6	NA	CASSYGGGVRSPLHF	TGTGCCAGCAGTTACGGAGGGGGGGTGCGTTCACCCCTCCACTTT
TRBV4-3	NA	TRBJ1-1	NA	CVSSQDRGVSGRRADTEAFF	TGCGTCAGCAGCCAAGATCGAGGGGTTTCGGGCCGCAGGGCGGACACTGAAGCTTTCTTT
TRBV20-1	NA	TRBJ2-7	TRBD2	CSARLWTSGRGRSEQYF	TGCAGTGCTCGTCTTTGGACTAGCGGGAGAGGTAGGAGTGAGCAGTACTTC
TRBV7-2	NA	TRBJ2-6	TRBD1	CASSQSGTGAFSGANVLTF	TGTGCCAGCAGCCAATCAGGGACAGGGGCCTTTTCTGGGGCCAACGTCCTGACTTTC
TRBV7-9	NA	TRBJ2-1	TRBD2	CASSFPLAGQNEQFF	TGTGCCAGCAGCTTCCCACTAGCGGGGCAGAATGAGCAGTTCTTC
TRBV2	NA	TRBJ1-5	TRBD1	CATRTGANQPQHF	TGTGCCACGCGGACAGGAGCAAATCAGCCCCAGCATTTT
TRBV29-1	NA	TRBJ1-2	NA	CSVEDRCHNGYTF	TGCAGCGTTGAAGATCGGTGCCATAATGGCTACACCTTC
TRBV7-2	NA	TRBJ1-5	TRBD1	CASSPRDRHSNQPQHF	TGTGCCAGCTCACCACGGGACAGACATAGCAATCAGCCCCAGCATTTT
TRBV7-6	NA	TRBJ2-7	TRBD1	CASSYTRQGYEQYF	TGTGCCAGCAGCTACACACGACAGGGCTACGAGCAGTACTTC
TRBV20-1	NA	TRBJ2-6	TRBD1	CSARFQGVDGANVLTF	TGCAGTGCTAGATTCCAGGGGGTAGATGGGGCCAACGTCCTGACTTTC
TRBV19	many	TRBJ2-7	NA	CASSILGEGGHEQYF	TGTGCCAGTAGTATACTCGGTGAGGGGGGCCACGAGCAGTACTTC
TRBV29-1	few	TRBJ1-4	NA	CSVEVRGVDEKLFF	TGCAGCGTTGAGGTCCGGGGGGTTGATGAAAAACTGTTTTTT
TRBV10-1	many	TRBJ1-1	NA	CASSEIGIPTEAFF	TGCGCCAGCAGTGAGATCGGGATACCCACTGAAGCTTTCTTT
TRBV29-1	many	TRBJ1-1	NA	CSVEDRGTEAFF	TGCAGCGTTGAAGATCGGGGCACTGAAGCTTTCTTT
TRBV7-7	NA	TRBJ2-2	TRBD2	CASGLSGELFF	TGTGCTAGCGGGCTGTCTGGGGAGCTGTTTTTT
TRBV29-1	once	TRBJ2-1	TRBD2	CSGTSGRARDEQFF	TGCAGCGGGACTAGCGGGAGGGCTAGGGATGAGCAGTTCTTC
TRBV2	NA	TRBJ2-5	NA	CASSDQEAQYF	TGTGCCAGCAGTGATCAGGAGGCCCAGTACTTC
TRBV7-2	NA	TRBJ1-6	NA	CASQAPRLNSPLHF	TGTGCCAGTCAGGCCCCCCGACTGAATTCACCCCTCCACTTT
TRBV5-6	few	TRBJ2-7	TRBD2	CASSVGGGPAYEQYF	TGTGCCAGCAGCGTCGGCGGGGGGCCGGCCTACGAGCAGTACTTC
TRBV20-1	many	TRBJ2-5	TRBD1	CSALTGGGGETQYF	TGCAGTGCTCTCACAGGGGGCGGAGGAGAGACCCAGTACTTC
TRBV15	many	TRBJ1-5	NA	CATSRDQPEQPQHF	TGTGCCACCAGCAGAGATCAGCCGGAGCAGCCCCAGCATTTT
TRBV29-1	many	TRBJ2-7	TRBD1	CSPGQQSPYEQYF	TGCAGCCCGGGACAGCAATCCCCCTACGAGCAGTACTTC
TRBV9	few	TRBJ1-1	TRBD1	CASSVETGFNDDTEAFF	TGTGCCAGCAGCGTAGAGACAGGGTTCAATGATGACACTGAAGCTTTCTTT
TRBV19	NA	TRBJ2-7	NA	CASMPTSQSYEQYF	TGTGCCAGTATGCCAACTAGCCAATCATACGAGCAGTACTTC
TRBV20-1	many	TRBJ1-4	NA	CSARDMQEKLFF	TGCAGTGCTAGAGATATGCAGGAAAAACTGTTTTTT
TRBV6-1	many	TRBJ2-7	NA	CASSERTSYEQYF	TGTGCCAGCAGTGAACGTACCTCCTACGAGCAGTACTTC
TRBV29-1	NA	TRBJ1-6	TRBD1	CTLEGPGGYNSPLHF	TGCACCTTAGAAGGTCCAGGGGGCTATAATTCACCCCTCCACTTT
TRBV4-1	few	TRBJ1-5	NA	CASSQVPDSNQPQHF	TGCGCCAGCAGCCAAGTTCCAGATAGCAATCAGCCCCAGCATTTT
TRBV10-3	once	TRBJ2-6	NA	CAISASEANVLTF	TGTGCCATCAGTGCTTCGGAGGCCAACGTCCTGACTTTC
TRBV5-6	few	TRBJ1-6	NA	CASSFIWANPENSPLHF	TGTGCCAGCAGCTTCATTTGGGCGAACCCGGAAAATTCACCCCTCCACTTT
TRBV24-1	NA	TRBJ1-1	TRBD1	CATSESGGSDTEAFF	TGTGCCACCAGTGAATCAGGGGGCTCGGACACTGAAGCTTTCTTT